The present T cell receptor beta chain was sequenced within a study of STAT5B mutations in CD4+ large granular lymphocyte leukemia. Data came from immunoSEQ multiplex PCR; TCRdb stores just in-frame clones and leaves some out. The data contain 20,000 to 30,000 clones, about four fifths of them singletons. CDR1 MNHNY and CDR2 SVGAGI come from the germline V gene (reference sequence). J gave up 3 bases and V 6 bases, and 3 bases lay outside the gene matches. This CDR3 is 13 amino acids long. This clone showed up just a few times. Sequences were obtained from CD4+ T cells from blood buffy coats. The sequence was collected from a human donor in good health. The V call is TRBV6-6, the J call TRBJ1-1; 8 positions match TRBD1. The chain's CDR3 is CASRSGGHTEAFF. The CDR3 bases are TGTGCCAGCAGATCAGGGGGCCACACTGAAGCTTTCTTT.